This T cell receptor beta chain stems from a study of blood T cell repertoires in COVID-19. Study as a whole: The samples span acute and convalescent COVID-19 from the United States, Italy and Spain. Nucleic acid was either cDNA or gDNA, and it came from T cells, B-cell-depleted T cells, or PBMCs.

V shed 2 bases, J shed 11 bases, and the junction held 7 bases outside the gene matches. This CDR3 contains 14 residues. The germline V gene encodes CDR1 LGHNA and CDR2 YSLEER. In the authors' workflow: Nucleated cell counts were estimated from reference gene primer amplification. Only in-frame clones appear in the TCRdb table, and some are missing; sequencing was by immunoSEQ multiplex PCR. V and J calls and clone size are copied from that table; D and trimming were computed from the DNA. In the table there are over 80,000 clones, around 83% of which are singletons. Sequencing was performed on peripheral blood. The TCR sequence derives from an older woman with acute or convalescent COVID-19. The V gene is TRBV4-3, the J gene TRBJ1-1, with 11 bases matching TRBD1. The CDR3 reads CASSQPGQGARAFF. DNA for the CDR3: TGCGCCAGCAGCCAACCCGGACAGGGGGCGCGGGCTTTCTTT.